The subject of this entry is one TCR beta chain. The source of the sample is a study of T cell changes during pregnancy in multiple sclerosis. Here immunoSEQ multiplex PCR was the method, and the copy in TCRdb shows in-frame clones only, minus some. The repertoire has 98,000 or so clones, under 95% of them found once; the top ten carry over 0.85%. This CDR3 has 12 amino acids. V gave up 5 bases and J gave up 5 bases, with 10 bases separating them. In germline, CDR1 is SGHNT, CDR2 YYREEE (reference sequence). This TCR was sampled from a female donor with multiple sclerosis, enrolled in a pregnancy study. Sequencing used peripheral blood, obtained after pregnancy. V gene TRBV5-4 combines with J gene TRBJ1-1; D not resolved. CDR3 DNA: TGTGCCAGCAGTTACTCAGGTACTGAAGCTTTCTTT. Amino acid sequence: CASSYSGTEAFF.